The present entry profiles one TCR beta chain with its context. This sample is part of a study of T cell changes during pregnancy in multiple sclerosis. Germline V gives CDR1 SGHVS, CDR2 FNYEAQ. The CDR3 length is 16 residues. V dropped 2 bases and J dropped 5; count of bases not matched to a gene: 6. Assay: immunoSEQ multiplex PCR; the TCRdb copy retains only in-frame clones and omits some. The repertoire holds tens of thousands of clones, with about 92% as singletons. The sample consisted of CD4+ T cells from peripheral blood mononuclear cells, taken after pregnancy. The chain carries TRBV7-6 and TRBJ2-1, with 10 bases fitting TRBD2. The source of this sequence is a female donor with multiple sclerosis, enrolled in a pregnancy study. The CDR3 spells CASSLTSGTGNNEQFF. The DNA of the CDR3 is TGTGCCAGCAGCTTAACTAGCGGGACCGGAAACAATGAGCAGTTCTTC.